The next 21 T cell receptor beta chains were all read from a single sample in a study of kidney transplant recipient with SARS-CoV-2 infection. A single record per CDR3 protein comes from TCRdb applying MiXCR to the reads. This sample yields under 300,000 distinct CDR3 sequences, of which less than 35% are seen a single time; less than 8.5% belongs to the top ten. The starting material was a blood sample, obtained at baseline and on roughly day 110 from a kidney transplant recipient. The receptors were sampled from a young adult male patient who had COVID-19 and was a kidney transplant recipient. Some of the T cells may derive from the graft donor.

This clonotype was picked up many times. This rearrangement joins TRBV27 to TRBJ1-1; 12 bases agree with TRBD1. After removal of 4 bases from V and 5 bases from J, the junction contained 8 bases not matched to a gene. The CDR3 extends over 16 amino acids. Germline CDR1 and CDR2: MNHEY and SMNVEV (reference sequence). CDR3 region: CASSSRDRGLRTEAFF. The CDR3 region has the DNA TGTGCCAGCAGTTCTCGGGACAGGGGGCTGCGGACTGAAGCTTTCTTT.

This clonotype appeared many times. The rearrangement links TRBV3-1 to TRBJ2-7; 9 bases are shared with TRBD2. Germline-derived CDR1 and CDR2 are LGHDT and YNNKEL (reference sequence). CDR3 length equals 15 residues. With V trimmed by 2 bases and J by 6 bases, 8 bases remained unmatched. CDR3: CASSQSTTSGSEQYF. The CDR3 coding sequence is TGTGCCAGCAGCCAATCCACGACTAGCGGCTCCGAGCAGTACTTC.

This clonotype has at least ten counts. The chain has TRBV7-8 and TRBJ1-2; no clear D. Germline CDR1 SGHVS, CDR2 FQNEAQ. The CDR3 loop spans 17 amino acids. V lost 5 bases, J lost 4 bases, and 23 bases lay in between. CDR3 sequence reads: CASSLDWFTRKTYGYTF. The DNA of the CDR3 is TGTGCCAGCAGCCTAGACTGGTTTACCCGAAAGACCTATGGCTACACCTTC.

A note on this clonotype: A read error may account for a junction end that differs from germline. The rearrangement uses TRBV28 and TRBJ2-3; D not resolved. Germline CDR1 and CDR2: MDHEN and SYDVKM. The CDR3 covers 14 residues. The CDR3 nucleotides are TGTGCCGGCAGCATTACCTCTAGCACAGATACGCAGTATTTT. As protein: CAGSITSSTDTQYF.

As to this clonotype: Given a much more abundant clone one base away, this may be a read error. This is likely a read error, given that the CDR3 carries no conserved phenylalanine or tryptophan at its end. The V gene is TRBV12-3 or TRBV12-4, the J gene TRBJ2-1; D ambiguous. The CDR3 contains 12 residues. Trimming took 3 bases from V and 6 from J, leaving 6 bases between them. The CDR3 is CASSFRPNEQFL. The CDR3 DNA follows: TGTGCCAGCAGTTTCAGGCCCAATGAGCAGTTCCTC.

On this clonotype itself: This may stem from a read error, because a much larger clone lies one nucleotide away. The chain is built from TRBV28 and TRBJ1-2, with D tentatively TRBD1 (5 bases). The CDR3 runs to 11 residues. Germline assignment: CDR1 MDHEN and CDR2 SYDVKM. V dropped 5 bases and J dropped 10 bases, with 11 bases sitting between them. DNA for the CDR3: TGTGCCAGCAGTCGGAACAGGATCTACACCTTC. It codes for CASSRNRIYTF.

On this clonotype: A much larger clone sits a single nucleotide away, making a read error possible. The CDR3 here is CASSSARGRNEQYF. CDR3 nucleotides: TGCGCCAGCAGCTCGGCCAGGGGGAGGAACGAGCAGTACTTC. The genes are TRBV5-1 and TRBJ2-7; perhaps TRBD1 as D (7 bases). The V end lost 3 bases, the J end lost 5 bases, and 15 bases lay between the germline ends. This CDR3 contains 14 residues. Germline V gene lookup returns CDR1 SGHRS and CDR2 YFSETQ. Looking up the rest from reference TRBV5-1 and TRBJ2-7 gives the full variable domain: KAGVTQTPRYLIKTRGQQVTLSCSPISGHRSVSWYQQTPGQGLQFLFEYFSETQRNKGNFPGRFSGRQFSNSRSEMNVSTLELGDSALYLCASSSARGRNEQYFGPGTRLTVT.

With regard to this clonotype: No conserved phenylalanine or tryptophan is present at the end of the CDR3, so a read error is the likely explanation. The chain recombines TRBV6-4 with TRBJ1-2; D call uncertain. The V gene lost 4 bases and the J gene lost 4 bases, with 22 bases spanning the gap. Germline values: CDR1 MRHNA, CDR2 SNTAGT. The CDR3 runs 17 residues. The CDR3 DNA sequence: TGTGCCAGCAGTGTTAATTCCTCACACGGAAAGACCTATGGCTACACCCTC. This codes for CASSVNSSHGKTYGYTL.

In this sample, this clonotype turned up many times. The chain combines TRBV6-9 with TRBJ1-2; D call uncertain. In germline, CDR1 is MNHGY, CDR2 SVAAGI. There are 17 residues in the CDR3. V was trimmed by 5 bases and J by 4 bases, leaving 23 bases between them. The DNA of the CDR3 is TGTGCCAGCAGTGAGGGTGGGCCTTACGGAAAGACCTATGGCTACACCTTC. Translating gives CASSEGGPYGKTYGYTF.

Worth noting for this clonotype: Since a much larger clone is just one base distant, this may be a read error. The conserved phenylalanine or tryptophan is not found at the CDR3 terminus, so this likely reflects a read error. The chain links TRBV10-2 to TRBJ1-2, with unresolved D. The length of the CDR3 is 17 residues. Germline CDR1 WSHSY, CDR2 SAAADI. Trimming removed 5 bases from V and 4 bases from J, with 23 bases in between. The CDR3 DNA reads TGCGCCAGCAGTCGTTCGTGCACTTCTAGAAAGACCTATGGCTACACCTCC. Translation: CASSRSCTSRKTYGYTS.

This clonotype was seen ten or more times. V usage is TRBV5-8 and J usage is TRBJ2-1, with D possibly being TRBD2 (5 bases). In germline, CDR1 is SGHTS, CDR2 YDEGEE. The CDR3 loop spans 17 amino acids. The ends were cut back, 1 base at V and 7 bases at J, with 21 bases in the middle. The CDR3 is CASSLFVSSASGNEQFF. The CDR3 nucleotides are TGTGCCAGCAGCTTGTTCGTTTCGAGCGCCTCGGGGAATGAGCAGTTCTTC.

In its sample, this clonotype was seen many times. V gene TRBV12-3 or TRBV12-4 combines with J gene TRBJ2-7, with D possibly being TRBD2 (5 bases). Trimming stripped 4 bases from V and 0 bases from J, with 7 bases between. The CDR3 runs to 13 residues. The CDR3 bases are TGTGCCAGCAGTTCCGGAGGCTCCTACGAGCAGTACTTC. Protein sequence: CASSSGGSYEQYF.

This clonotype appeared many times. The gene calls are TRBV12-3 or TRBV12-4 and TRBJ1-1, with D tentatively TRBD1 (6 bases). The CDR3 is 16 residues long. V lost 5 bases and J 7 bases, leaving 23 bases between the germline ends. The CDR3 nucleotides are TGTGCCAGCAGTCCGGGACAAGGGAGAGGGGGGGTTGAAGCTTTCTTT. This encodes CASSPGQGRGGVEAFF.

Details on this clonotype: This clone may be a read error of a much larger clone one base away. The chain combines TRBV12-3 or TRBV12-4 with TRBJ1-2, with 7 bases matching TRBD1. CDR3 length: 13 residues. As DNA, the CDR3 is TGTTCCAGCAGGTACGAAGGGGGCGGTGGCTACACCTTC. As protein: CSSRYEGGGGYTF.

As for this clonotype: A much larger clonotype is one base distant, so this may be a read error. The rearrangement joins TRBV24-1 to TRBJ1-2; D unclear. Trimming shortened V by 8 bases and J by 4 bases, and 19 bases separated the two germline ends. Germline CDR1 is KGHDR and CDR2 is SFDVKD. This CDR3 region has 15 residues. CDR3 residues: CATNQPGYDSYGYTF. The CDR3 coding sequence is TGTGCCACCAATCAGCCCGGCTATGACTCCTATGGCTACACCTTC.

Many counts were recorded for this clonotype. DNA of the CDR3: TGTGCCAGCAGCTTAGGGGGTCACCGGGAGACCCAGTACTTC. Its protein is CASSLGGHRETQYF. The V gene is TRBV7-6, the J gene TRBJ2-5; D remains ambiguous. The length of the CDR3 is 14 residues. Trimming pared 1 base from V and 5 bases from J, leaving 11 bases between. Germline CDR1 is SGHVS and CDR2 is FNYEAQ.

In its sample, this clonotype was seen many times. CDR3 in amino acids: CASSLDGGGAVNEQFF. Here the CDR3 DNA reads TGCGCCAGCAGCTTGGATGGCGGGGGGGCCGTTAATGAGCAGTTCTTC. The chain has TRBV5-1 and TRBJ2-1; 9 nucleotides match TRBD2. Germline CDR1 is SGHRS and CDR2 is YFSETQ. The CDR3 contains 16 residues. With V trimmed by 0 bases and J by 7 bases, 8 bases remained unmatched.

This clonotype showed up many times. The chain links TRBV11-3 to TRBJ2-7; 8 nucleotides line up with TRBD1. The CDR3 contains 14 residues. J was trimmed by 2 bases and V by 4 bases; bases with no gene match: 4. Germline V lookup: CDR1 SGHNT, CDR2 YENEEA. CDR3 protein: CASSSKDRAYEQYF. The CDR3 coding sequence is TGTGCCAGCAGCTCGAAGGACAGGGCCTACGAGCAGTACTTC.

Regarding this clonotype: Its ends do not fully match the called genes, so a read error is possible. V and J are TRBV11-2 and TRBJ2-7; D gene ambiguous. The last part of the DNA fits TRBJ1-2 better; the J call may be wrong. Per the germline V gene, CDR1 is SGHAT and CDR2 is FQNNGV. This CDR3 spans 17 amino acids. CDR3 region: CANSLRRTSRKTYGYTF. CDR3 DNA sequence: TGTGCCAACAGCCTAAGGCGAACAAGCAGAAAGACCTATGGCTACACCTTC.

This clonotype was observed at least ten times. The rearrangement joins TRBV3-1 to TRBJ1-1; D not certain. The germline gives CDR1 LGHDT, CDR2 YNNKEL (reference sequence). This CDR3 spans 15 amino acids. Trimming left V 2 bases short and J 2 bases short, with 12 bases between. This CDR3 is CASSQIVTTNTEAFF. DNA for the CDR3: TGTGCCAGCAGCCAAATTGTAACCACTAACACTGAAGCTTTCTTT.

Comment on this clonotype: A single base separates this from a much larger clone, so it may be a read error. The chain's CDR3 is CASGRQGSSYGYTF. The DNA of the CDR3 is TGTGCCAGCGGCCGACAGGGATCCTCCTATGGCTACACCTTC. The chain carries TRBV12-3 or TRBV12-4 and TRBJ1-2, with TRBD1 identical over 7 bases. V was pared by 8 bases and J by 4 bases, with 10 bases of the junction left unmatched. The CDR3 spans 14 residues.